This T cell receptor (beta chain) originates from a study of cytomegalovirus exposure and HLA in healthy donors (dated by TCRdb to about 2017). In the study overall: According to an earlier analysis of a few hundred of the donors, about 179 million T cells yielded 117 million unique TCR beta sequences and 250 to 350 Gb of sequence data. Roughly 300 gigabases of sequencing data and approximately 91 million unique TCR sequences made up an early release that covered nearly 650 HLA-typed donors. Of the approximately 370 genotyped donors, less than 90% were placed in the genetic ancestry cluster associated with self-reported Caucasian donors. The aim of the study was to test whether cataloging public T cell receptors could identify signatures of past pathogen exposure. Using immunosequencing, the study profiled T cell repertoires from about 610 subjects and related those repertoires to cytomegalovirus serostatus. Along with the roughly 670-subject first cohort, a separate validation cohort of 120 different subjects was used. To predict cytomegalovirus infection status, the study brought together high-throughput TCR immunosequencing, statistical association of individual TCRs with disease status, and machine learning. In a later analysis, previously published TCR beta repertoires from 600 to 850 donors were re-analyzed and high-resolution HLA genotyping was added so that TCR occurrence patterns could be studied. Rather than using new phenotypic data, the later analysis identified candidate immune exposures from TCR beta sequences and from how often those sequences occurred across donors. An earlier analysis of nearly 600 of the donors applied high-throughput TCR beta sequencing to assess whether each TCR beta V gene segment acted as functional or pseudogenic. Donor age, sex, ethnicity and CMV serostatus were collected together with the repertoire data. Genome-wide SNP genotypes for about 60% of the 666 donors were used in a later genetic analysis, which treated that subset as a discovery cohort. Every discovery cohort repertoire had been produced on one sequencing platform. Class I and class II HLA loci were covered by the typing at four-digit resolution. The number of typed donors differed by locus: about 620-630 for A, B, C, DRB1 and DQB1; 500 to 550 for DQA1; some 590 for DPA1; and some 450 for DPB1. Several DR-DQ haplotypes were treated as single units for association and clustering because of strong linkage in the cohort. Across 300 to 500 genotyped donors of the cohort, an average of about 240,000 unique TCR beta nucleotide sequences per donor were sequenced, and roughly 18% of those sequences were non-productive.

The cohort comprised some 680 healthy bone marrow donors. At the time of sampling, all cohort members were nominally healthy, though unrecorded immune exposures were likely present. The donor was CMV seropositive and was included in the group of approximately 310 seropositive cohort members. A peripheral blood sample was collected from each donor, and TCR beta sequencing was performed on peripheral blood mononuclear cells. The Qiagen DNeasy Blood Extraction Kit was used to extract genomic DNA from the blood cell samples. The germline V gene provides CDR1 SGHDT and CDR2 YYEEEE. There are 15 amino acids in the CDR3, from cysteine to phenylalanine inclusive. Solely the CDR3 DNA is kept, with 45 bases framed from the first base. Relative to germline, V is missing 5 bases and J is missing 3 bases, with 6 bases of the junction outside any gene match. Overall study results and their limits: In a later analysis, most CMV-associated TCR beta chains were found to appear HLA-restricted, with HLA associations seemingly driven largely by CMV exposure. A further reported finding was that TCR beta sequences accurately predicted the HLA-A and HLA-B alleles for most subjects in the first cohort. In a later genetic analysis, fewer N-insertions in productive TCRs were reported among donors in an Asian-associated ancestry cluster than the approximately 710-donor mean. The classifier was reported to diagnose cytomegalovirus status with high specificity and sensitivity in both the original cohort and the validation cohort. Correlated functional status among segregating V segments might reflect linkage disequilibrium, but an unknown experimental factor could not be ruled out. A group of highly shared sequence variants was considered likely to be a technical artifact of the sequencing pipeline. According to a later analysis, TCR association rates differed among HLA loci, with DRB1 alleles showing the most associated TCRs and HLA-C alleles showing the fewest. The cohort was sequenced for TCR beta chains only, and without alpha or paired-chain data the features that could be detected were limited. Because some donors lacked HLA typing at each locus, the association tests relied only on the typed subset. Several of the top co-occurrence clusters appeared to be linked to parvovirus B19, influenza, CMV and Epstein-Barr virus, according to a later analysis. The authors suggested that the approach could potentially be extended to other disease states and immunological phenotypes. Most TCR sequences were seen in very few donors, while some public TCRs were found in many individuals. Strong co-occurrence of HLA alleles, especially DR and DQ, made assigning TCR associations to individual alleles difficult. At a false discovery rate of 0.05, a later analysis linked 16,951 TCR beta sequences to specific HLA alleles. A later genetic analysis associated a missense DCLRE1C variant with V-gene and J-gene trimming of TCR beta chains, and an independent cohort replicated the association. Roughly uniform sequencing depth across donors was assumed in presence/absence analyses, although this assumption may not hold. Over 15 rarely observed V segments, including chromosome 9 orphons, were excluded from the earlier analysis of approximately 600 of the donors because counts were too low. A later analysis found that HLA-associated TCR beta chains were more clonally expanded and had lower generation probabilities than equally common non-associated chains. Because the 87-base-pair reads could not distinguish some IMGT-functional V segments, including TRBV6-2 and TRBV6-3, those segments were excluded. In an earlier analysis of about 600 of the donors, most TCR beta V segments appeared in productive rearrangements about 87% or about 30% of the time, broadly matching IMGT annotations. In vitro tests confirmed that three of the cytomegalovirus-associated TCR beta chains recognize cytomegalovirus antigens. Immune exposure information for the cohort was limited to CMV serostatus. A total of 150 or so TCR beta chains were listed by the study as associated with cytomegalovirus.

Library preparation was by the immunoSEQ multiplex PCR assay. For the multiplex PCR, a mixture combining 60 forward primers for TCR Vbeta segments and 13 reverse primers for TCR Jbeta segments was used. Amplification of the CDR3 region of rearranged TCR beta genes was performed with a multiplex PCR assay on genomic DNA. The Illumina HiSeq System was used to sequence the amplified TCR beta libraries as 87-base-pair reads. In the authors' own workflow: A later analysis tallied 70 million to 100 million unique TCR beta chains across the 666 repertoires, and 10 million to 11 million of those chains were shared by two or more donors. Raw reads were error-corrected and collapsed into unique sequences with a nearest-neighbor algorithm that merged closely related sequences to remove PCR and sequencing errors. Alignment of CDR3 sequences to IMGT reference sequences was used to assign V, D and J gene segments. For a sequence to be retained, at least a six-nucleotide match to both a V gene segment and a J gene segment was required. Rearrangements were called productive when the CDR3 lacked stop codons and stayed in frame with V and J; all others were non-productive. Following IMGT convention, CDR3 was defined as the stretch from the second conserved V-encoded cysteine to the conserved J-encoded phenylalanine. In an earlier analysis of roughly 580 of the donors, sequences lacking an unambiguous match to a single V gene segment were excluded. An earlier analysis of a few hundred of the donors called V segments functional above 56.7% productive rearrangements and segregating when the between-donor standard deviation exceeded 5%. A statistical classification framework was built to diagnose cytomegalovirus status from the catalog of TCR beta chain sequences. V and J gene assignment, in a later analysis, came from comparing TCR nucleotide sequences with IMGT/GENE-DB human TR gene sequences. In a later analysis, CDR3 sequences and most-parsimonious VDJ recombination scenarios were assigned using the TCRdist pipeline. In a later analysis, each TCR beta chain was defined by its CDR3 amino acid sequence together with its V-gene family, and reads lacking a unique V-gene family were excluded. As a way to deal with suspected cross-contamination and a sequencing artifact, a later analysis dropped 450 to 600 nucleotide sequences that were highly shared and had low generation probability. In a later analysis, a clonal expansion index for each public chain was calculated from normalized within-repertoire ranks of inferred template counts. A later analysis computed generation probabilities with a VDJ recombination model fitted to out-of-frame rearrangements, and checked the results against IGoR. In a later analysis, TCR-TCR, TCR-HLA and TCR-CMV co-occurrence was scored with hypergeometric tests, and a repertoire-size bias correction was applied to TCR pairs. To estimate false discovery rates, a later analysis permuted the HLA or CMV assignments 20 times. A later analysis grouped co-occurring TCRs with DBSCAN, adding TCRdist sequence similarity when clustering within HLA-allele-positive subsets. For co-occurrence clustering, repertoires with fewer than 30,000 or more than 120,000 public chains were excluded, along with roughly 5 repertoires with anomalous nucleotide sharing. TCRdb mirrors the immuneACCESS table, restricted to in-frame sequences. Some clones are absent from its copies; in checked studies, under half trace to an unresolved V gene, and the reason for the others is unknown. V and J calls and clone size are given by that table; D and trimming were obtained from the DNA. Within this sample are 80,000 or so clones, with around 62% of them counted one time only. In total, the top ten clones hold 4.4% of the sample.

Remarks on this clone: The antigen it binds to is not known. No much larger clone is present one base from it, and per-base qualities are unavailable.

Material: PBMCs. The chain is made from TRBV5-6 and TRBJ2-1, and TRBD2 matches 9 of the central bases. The TCR sequence derives from a male donor in good health and CMV-seropositive. Read as DNA, the sequence is TGTGCCAGCAGACCCTCTAGCGGGAACTACAATGAGCAGTTCTTC. The translation is CASRPSSGNYNEQFF.